The rows below give T cell receptor beta chains drawn from one sample of a study of T cell responses to AZD1222 COVID-19 vaccine. Produced via immunoSEQ multiplex PCR; TCRdb's table is partial and in-frame only. The data show around 120,000 clones, around nine tenths seen once. The sequencing used peripheral blood, collected 28 days after the second AZD1222 dose. The source is an adult who received the AZD1222 COVID-19 vaccine. Both conserved end residues are part of each CDR3. The D gene is left open where the match is weak. Size values are once, few and many counts, or a class for expanded clones, and some rows have none.

v_gene	d_gene	j_gene	abundance	CDR3aa	CDR3nt
TRBV10-3	NA	TRBJ1-2	once	CAISDDQGNGYTF	TGTGCCATCAGTGATGACCAAGGCAATGGCTACACCTTC
TRBV6-4	TRBD1	TRBJ2-7	NA	CASSDSDRGSSYEQYF	TGTGCCAGCAGTGACTCGGACAGGGGAAGCTCCTACGAGCAGTACTTC
TRBV9	TRBD2	TRBJ2-7	NA	CASSVGLGGRDSYEQYF	TGTGCCAGCAGCGTAGGGCTCGGCGGGAGGGATTCCTACGAGCAGTACTTC
TRBV28	TRBD1	TRBJ2-5	NA	CASSEAQGVTETQYF	TGTGCCAGCAGTGAGGCACAGGGGGTAACGGAGACCCAGTACTTC
TRBV14	NA	TRBJ1-6	NA	CASSQDRTPNSPLHF	TGTGCCAGCAGCCAAGACAGGACACCTAATTCACCCCTCCACTTT
TRBV2	TRBD2	TRBJ2-3	NA	CASSRLAGGTDTQYF	TGTGCCAGCAGTCGACTAGCGGGAGGCACAGATACGCAGTATTTT
TRBV19	NA	TRBJ1-5	NA	CASTPRGLKGNQPQHF	TGTGCCAGTACGCCTCGAGGGTTAAAGGGCAATCAGCCCCAGCATTTT
TRBV19	NA	TRBJ2-2	NA	CASSAIEASNTGELFF	TGTGCCAGTAGTGCGATAGAGGCCTCGAACACCGGGGAGCTGTTTTTT
TRBV7-6	NA	TRBJ1-6	NA	CASSSNSYNSPLHF	TGTGCCAGCAGCTCGAACTCCTATAATTCACCCCTCCACTTT
TRBV7-6	NA	TRBJ1-3	NA	CASSLDTLLGNTIYF	TGTGCCAGCAGCTTAGACACACTTCTCGGGAACACCATATATTTT
TRBV24-1	TRBD1	TRBJ2-5	NA	CATSDPGQGAAETQYF	TGTGCCACCAGTGATCCAGGACAGGGGGCGGCGGAGACCCAGTACTTC
TRBV7-8	TRBD2	TRBJ2-3	NA	CASSLGLAGELADTQYF	TGTGCCAGCAGCTTGGGACTAGCGGGAGAACTGGCAGATACGCAGTATTTT
TRBV13	NA	TRBJ1-2	NA	CASSLKVLPLNYGYTF	TGTGCCAGCAGCTTAAAGGTCTTACCTCTTAACTATGGCTACACCTTC
TRBV30	NA	TRBJ2-6	NA	CAWSQIGGLGANVLTF	TGTGCCTGGAGCCAAATAGGGGGGCTCGGGGCCAACGTCCTGACTTTC
TRBV3-1/TRBV3-2	TRBD1	TRBJ1-1	NA	CASSPRGLSQEAFF	TGTGCCAGCAGCCCCAGGGGGCTATCTCAGGAAGCTTTCTTT
TRBV6-5	TRBD1	TRBJ2-1	NA	CASADRGRFNEQFF	TGTGCCAGTGCAGACAGGGGGCGCTTCAATGAGCAGTTCTTC